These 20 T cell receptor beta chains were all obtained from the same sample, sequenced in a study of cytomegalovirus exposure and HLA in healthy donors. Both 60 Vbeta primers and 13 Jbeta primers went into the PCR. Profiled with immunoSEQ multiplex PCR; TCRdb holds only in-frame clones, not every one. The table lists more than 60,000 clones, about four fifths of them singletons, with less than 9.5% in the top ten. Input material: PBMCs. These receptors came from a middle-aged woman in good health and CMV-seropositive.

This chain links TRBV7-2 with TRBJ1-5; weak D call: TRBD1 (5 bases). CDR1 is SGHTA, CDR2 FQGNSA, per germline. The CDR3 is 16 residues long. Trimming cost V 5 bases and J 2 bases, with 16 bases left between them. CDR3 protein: CASSPRRGGGNQPQHF. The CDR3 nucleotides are TGTGCCAGCAGCCCCAGGCGGGGCGGTGGCAATCAGCCCCAGCATTTT.

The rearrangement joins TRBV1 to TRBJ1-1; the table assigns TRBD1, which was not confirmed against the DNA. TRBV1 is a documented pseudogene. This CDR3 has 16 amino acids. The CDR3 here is CTSSHRRTEMNTEAFF. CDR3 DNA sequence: TGCACCAGCAGCCACCGAAGGACAGAAATGAACACTGAAGCTTTCTTT.

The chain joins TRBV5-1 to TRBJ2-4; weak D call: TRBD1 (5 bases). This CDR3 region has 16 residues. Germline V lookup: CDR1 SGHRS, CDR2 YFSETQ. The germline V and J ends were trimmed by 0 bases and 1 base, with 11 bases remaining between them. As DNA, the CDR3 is TGCGCCAGCAGCTTGGACAGGCCGGGCGCCAAAAACATTCAGTACTTC. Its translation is CASSLDRPGAKNIQYF.

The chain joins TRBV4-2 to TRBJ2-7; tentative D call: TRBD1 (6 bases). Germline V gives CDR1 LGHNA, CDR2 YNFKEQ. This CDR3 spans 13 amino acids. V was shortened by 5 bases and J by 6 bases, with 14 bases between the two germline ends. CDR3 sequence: CASSSFRGGEQYF. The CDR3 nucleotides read TGTGCCAGCAGCTCCTTCCGAGGGGGCGAGCAGTACTTC.

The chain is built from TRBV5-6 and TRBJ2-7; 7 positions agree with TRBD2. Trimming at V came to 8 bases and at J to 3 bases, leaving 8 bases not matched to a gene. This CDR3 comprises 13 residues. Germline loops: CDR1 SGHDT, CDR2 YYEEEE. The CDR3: CASKRGELYEQYF. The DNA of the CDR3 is TGTGCCAGTAAGCGGGGAGAACTCTACGAGCAGTACTTC.

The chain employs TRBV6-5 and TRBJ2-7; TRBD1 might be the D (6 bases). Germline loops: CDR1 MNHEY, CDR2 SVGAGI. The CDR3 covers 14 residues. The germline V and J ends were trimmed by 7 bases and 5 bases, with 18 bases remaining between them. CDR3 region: CASTPSPGADEQYF. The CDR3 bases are TGTGCCAGCACCCCTAGCCCAGGGGCGGACGAGCAGTACTTC.

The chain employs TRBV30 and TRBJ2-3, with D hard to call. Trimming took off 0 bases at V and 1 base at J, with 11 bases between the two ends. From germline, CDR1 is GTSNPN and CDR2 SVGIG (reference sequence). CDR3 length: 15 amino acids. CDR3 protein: CAWSVLGIGTDTQYF. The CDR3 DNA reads TGTGCCTGGAGTGTATTGGGCATAGGCACAGATACGCAGTATTTT.

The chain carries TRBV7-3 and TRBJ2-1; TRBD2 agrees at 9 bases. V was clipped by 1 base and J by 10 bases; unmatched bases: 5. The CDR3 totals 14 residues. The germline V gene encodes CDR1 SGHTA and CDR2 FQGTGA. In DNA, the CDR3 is TGTGCCAGCAGCTTAAGTAGCGGGGGAGGGGAGCAGTTCTTC. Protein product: CASSLSSGGGEQFF.

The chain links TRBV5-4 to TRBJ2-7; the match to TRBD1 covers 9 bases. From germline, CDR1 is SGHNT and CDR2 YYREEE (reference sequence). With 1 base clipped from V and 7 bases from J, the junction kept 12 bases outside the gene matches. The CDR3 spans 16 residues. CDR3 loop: CASSLQPGQGLGEQYF. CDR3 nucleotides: TGTGCCAGCAGCTTGCAGCCAGGACAGGGGTTGGGGGAGCAGTACTTC.

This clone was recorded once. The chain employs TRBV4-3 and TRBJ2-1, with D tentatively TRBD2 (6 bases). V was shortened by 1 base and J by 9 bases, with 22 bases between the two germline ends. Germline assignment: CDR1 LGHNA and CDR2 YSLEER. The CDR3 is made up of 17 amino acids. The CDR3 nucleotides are TGCGCCAGCAGCCAAGGTCCCCGGGGGAGTCGGGGCAGTGAGCAGTTCTTC. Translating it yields CASSQGPRGSRGSEQFF.

The CDR3 sequence is CASSLEGATDTQYF. CDR3 nucleotides: TGTGCCAGCAGCTTGGAGGGGGCGACAGATACGCAGTATTTT. The chain couples TRBV7-7 to TRBJ2-3; a possible D gene is TRBD1 (7 bases). Trimming took 3 bases from V and 3 from J, leaving 10 bases between them. The CDR3 is made up of 14 amino acids. Germline V gene data show CDR1 as SSHAT and CDR2 as FNYEAQ (reference sequence).

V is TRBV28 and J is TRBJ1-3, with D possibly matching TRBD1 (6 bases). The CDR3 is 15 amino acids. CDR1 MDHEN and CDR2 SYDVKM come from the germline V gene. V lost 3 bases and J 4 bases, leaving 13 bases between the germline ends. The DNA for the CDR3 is TGTGCCAGCAGTTTCAAATACAGGGAAGGAAACACCATATATTTT. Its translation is CASSFKYREGNTIYF.

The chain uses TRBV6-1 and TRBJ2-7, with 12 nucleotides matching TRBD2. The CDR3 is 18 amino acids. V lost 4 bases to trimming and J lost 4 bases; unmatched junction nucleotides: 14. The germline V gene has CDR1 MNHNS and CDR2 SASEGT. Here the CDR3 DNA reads TGTGCCAGCAGTGGGAGTGTGGCTAGCGGGGGGGCTGGGTACGAGCAGTACTTC. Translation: CASSGSVASGGAGYEQYF.

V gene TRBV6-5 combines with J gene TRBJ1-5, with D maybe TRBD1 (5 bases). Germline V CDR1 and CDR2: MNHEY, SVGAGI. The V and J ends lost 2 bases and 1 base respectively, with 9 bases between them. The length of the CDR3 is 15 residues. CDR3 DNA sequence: TGTGCCAGCAGTTACATTCAGGGAAGCAATCAGCCCCAGCATTTT. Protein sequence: CASSYIQGSNQPQHF.

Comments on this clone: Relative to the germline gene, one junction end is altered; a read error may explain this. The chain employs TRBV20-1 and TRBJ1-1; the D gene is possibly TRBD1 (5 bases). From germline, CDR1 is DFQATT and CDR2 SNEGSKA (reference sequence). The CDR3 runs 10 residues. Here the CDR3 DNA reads TGTGGGGGGGTGGCCACTGAAGCTTTCTTT. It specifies CGGVATEAFF.

The DNA for the CDR3 is TGTGCCAGCAGCTTAGGGACTCAACCTCTAGGGGAGACCCAGTACTTC. This translates into CASSLGTQPLGETQYF. The rearrangement joins TRBV7-2 to TRBJ2-5; possibly TRBD2 for D (5 bases). The CDR3 runs to 16 residues. The germline V gene has CDR1 SGHTA and CDR2 FQGNSA. The germline V and J ends were trimmed by 1 base and 5 bases, with 17 bases remaining between them.

The CDR3 bases are TGTGCCACCAGCAGAGCTAGGGGAAATGGAAACACCATATATTTT. Translation: CATSRARGNGNTIYF. The rearrangement joins TRBV15 to TRBJ1-3; maybe TRBD1 (5 bases). CDR1 is LNHNV and CDR2 is YYDKDF in the germline V gene (reference sequence). V was shortened by 1 base and J by 3 bases, with 10 bases between the two germline ends. The CDR3 contains 15 residues. Complete variable domain (other parts from reference TRBV15 and TRBJ1-3): DAMVIQNPRYQVTQFGKPVTLSCSQTLNHNVMYWYQQKSSQAPKLLFHYYDKDFNNEADTPDNFQSRRPNTSFCFLDIRSPGLGDTAMYLCATSRARGNGNTIYFGEGSWLTVV.

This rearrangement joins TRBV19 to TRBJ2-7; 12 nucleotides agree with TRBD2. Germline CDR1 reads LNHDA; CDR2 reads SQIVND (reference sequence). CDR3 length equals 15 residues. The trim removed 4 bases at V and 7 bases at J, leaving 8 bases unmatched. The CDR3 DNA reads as TGTGCCAGTAGTACCGGGACTAGCGGGTTTTGGGAGCAGTACTTC. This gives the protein CASSTGTSGFWEQYF.

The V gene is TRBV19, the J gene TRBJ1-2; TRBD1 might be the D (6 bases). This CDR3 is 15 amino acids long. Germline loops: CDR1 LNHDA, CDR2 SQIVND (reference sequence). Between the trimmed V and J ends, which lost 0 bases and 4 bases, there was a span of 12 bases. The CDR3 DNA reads TGTGCCAGTAGTATAGAGCACAGGGTCAGCTATGGCTACACCTTC. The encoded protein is CASSIEHRVSYGYTF.

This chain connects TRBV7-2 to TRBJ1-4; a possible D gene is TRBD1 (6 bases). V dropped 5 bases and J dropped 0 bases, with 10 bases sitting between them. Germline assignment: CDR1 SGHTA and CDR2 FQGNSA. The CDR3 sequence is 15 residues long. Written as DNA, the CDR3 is TGTGCCAGCAGCCAGGGGTCCTCAACTAATGAAAAACTGTTTTTT. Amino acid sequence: CASSQGSSTNEKLFF.